This T cell receptor (beta chain) appears in the sequencing data of a study of cytomegalovirus exposure and HLA in healthy donors. CDR1 SGHTA and CDR2 FQGTGA come from the germline V gene. Trimming removed 4 bases from V and 7 bases from J; junction bases left unmatched: 11. This CDR3 comprises 16 residues. Unrecorded immune exposure was likely among donors, who were nominally healthy when sampled. The study's findings and limits: TCR association rates varied by HLA locus in a later analysis, with DRB1 highest and HLA-C lowest. It was 160 or so TCR beta chains that were listed as cytomegalovirus-associated. Highly shared sequence variants in one cluster were likely a sequencing artifact.

As regards this clone: Its antigen is still unknown.

PCR amplification relied on 60 Vbeta primers (plus 13 Jbeta primers). Sequencing used immunoSEQ multiplex PCR; TCRdb keeps in-frame clones, though not all of them. The sample shows some 130,000 clones, 60% to 80% of them seen only once. The TCR was taken from a male donor in good health and CMV-seronegative. The sequenced sample was PBMCs. The chain employs TRBV7-3 and TRBJ2-1; 9 bases match TRBD2. CDR3 bases: TGTGCCAGCAGCTCCCCCGGGGTAGCGGGAGTGAATGAGCAGTTCTTC. Its translation: CASSSPGVAGVNEQFF.